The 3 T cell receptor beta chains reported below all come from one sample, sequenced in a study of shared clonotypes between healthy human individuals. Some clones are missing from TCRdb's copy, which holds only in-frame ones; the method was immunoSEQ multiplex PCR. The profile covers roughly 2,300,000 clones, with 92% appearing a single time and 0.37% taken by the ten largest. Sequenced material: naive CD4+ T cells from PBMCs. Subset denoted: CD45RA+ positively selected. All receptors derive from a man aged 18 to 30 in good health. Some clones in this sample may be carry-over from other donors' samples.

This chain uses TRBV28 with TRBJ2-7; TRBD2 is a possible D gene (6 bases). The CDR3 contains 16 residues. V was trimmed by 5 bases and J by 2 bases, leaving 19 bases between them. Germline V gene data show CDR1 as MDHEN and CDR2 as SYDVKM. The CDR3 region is CASSQTDGRGPYEQYF. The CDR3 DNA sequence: TGTGCCAGCAGTCAAACGGATGGGCGGGGACCCTACGAGCAGTACTTC.

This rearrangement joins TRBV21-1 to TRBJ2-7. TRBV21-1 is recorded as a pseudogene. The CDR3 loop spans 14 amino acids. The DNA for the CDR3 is TGTGCCAGCAGCAAAATCAAGGGCTTCGGTGAGCAGTACTTC. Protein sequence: CASSKIKGFGEQYF.

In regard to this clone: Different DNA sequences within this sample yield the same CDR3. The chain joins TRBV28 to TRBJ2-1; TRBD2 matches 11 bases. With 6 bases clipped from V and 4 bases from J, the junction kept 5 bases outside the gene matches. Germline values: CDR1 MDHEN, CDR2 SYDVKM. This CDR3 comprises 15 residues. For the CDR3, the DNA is TGTGCCAGCAGGCTAGCGGGAGGCTCTTACAATGAGCAGTTCTTC. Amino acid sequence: CASRLAGGSYNEQFF. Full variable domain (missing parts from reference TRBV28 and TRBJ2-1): DVKVTQSSRYLVKRTGEKVFLECVQDMDHENMFWYRQDPGLGLRLIYFSYDVKMKEKGDIPEGYSVSREKKERFSLILESASTNQTSMYLCASRLAGGSYNEQFFGPGTRLTVL.